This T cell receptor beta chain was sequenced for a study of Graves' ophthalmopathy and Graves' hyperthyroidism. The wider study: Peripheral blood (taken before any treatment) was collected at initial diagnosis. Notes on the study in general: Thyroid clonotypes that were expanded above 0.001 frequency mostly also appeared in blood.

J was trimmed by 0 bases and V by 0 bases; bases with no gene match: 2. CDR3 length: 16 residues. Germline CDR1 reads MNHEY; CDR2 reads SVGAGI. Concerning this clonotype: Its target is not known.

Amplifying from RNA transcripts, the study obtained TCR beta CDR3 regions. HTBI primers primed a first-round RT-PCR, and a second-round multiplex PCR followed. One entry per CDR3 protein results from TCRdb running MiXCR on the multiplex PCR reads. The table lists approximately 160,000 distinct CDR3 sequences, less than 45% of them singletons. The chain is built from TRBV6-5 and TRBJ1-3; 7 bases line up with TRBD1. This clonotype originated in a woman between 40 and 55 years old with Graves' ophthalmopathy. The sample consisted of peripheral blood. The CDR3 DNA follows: TGTGCCAGCAGTTACTCCTCAGGGGGCTCTGGAAACACCATATATTTT. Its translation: CASSYSSGGSGNTIYF.